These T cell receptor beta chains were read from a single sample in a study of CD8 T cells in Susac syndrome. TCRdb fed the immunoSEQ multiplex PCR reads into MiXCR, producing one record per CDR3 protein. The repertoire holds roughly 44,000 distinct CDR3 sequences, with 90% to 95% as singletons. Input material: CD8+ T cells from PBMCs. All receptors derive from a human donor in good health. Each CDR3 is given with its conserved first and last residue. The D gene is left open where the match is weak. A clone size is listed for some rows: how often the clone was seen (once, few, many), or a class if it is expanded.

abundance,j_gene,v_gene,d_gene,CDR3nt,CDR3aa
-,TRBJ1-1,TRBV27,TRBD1,TGTGCCAGCACCCCAGGGGGAGGGTGGGCTGAAGCTTTCTTT,CASTPGGGWAEAFF
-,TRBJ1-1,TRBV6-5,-,TGTGCCAGCAGTAAGTACACTGAAGCTTTCTTT,CASSKYTEAFF
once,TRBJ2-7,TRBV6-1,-,TGTGCCAGCAGTCCCCTCGGGGGTGGCTACGAGCAGTACTTC,CASSPLGGGYEQYF
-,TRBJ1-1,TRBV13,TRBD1,TGTGCCAGCAGCCCCGGGACAGGGGGCACTGAAGCTTTCTTT,CASSPGTGGTEAFF
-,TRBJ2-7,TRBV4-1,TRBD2,TGCGCCAGCAGCCAAGAGTTCAGCGGGAGCCCCTACGAGCAGTACTTC,CASSQEFSGSPYEQYF
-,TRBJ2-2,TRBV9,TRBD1,TGTGCCAGCAGCGTACCTGGACAGGGGATCACCGGGGAGCTGTTTTTT,CASSVPGQGITGELFF
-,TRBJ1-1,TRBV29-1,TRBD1,TGCAGCGTTATGACAGGGGGCAGCGGAGCTTTCTTT,CSVMTGGSGAFF
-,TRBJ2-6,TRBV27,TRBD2,TGTGCCAGCACCAATAACCTGAGGGAGGGATCTGGGGCCAACGTCCTGACTTTC,CASTNNLREGSGANVLTF
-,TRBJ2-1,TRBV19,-,TGTGCCAGTGGAGAGCGGGAGCAGTTCTTC,CASGEREQFF
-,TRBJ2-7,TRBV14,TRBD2,TGTGCCAGCGGGGACTACTACTACGAGCAGTACTTC,CASGDYYYEQYF
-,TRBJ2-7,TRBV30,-,TGTGCCTGGAGGGAAGTCTACGAGCAGTACTTC,CAWREVYEQYF
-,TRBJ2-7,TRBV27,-,TGTGCCAGCAGTTCCGGGACTGCTCCGTACGAGCAGTACTTC,CASSSGTAPYEQYF
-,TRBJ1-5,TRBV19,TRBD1,TGTGCCAGTAGTACCGACTTCGGACAGGATTATCAGCCCCAGCATTTT,CASSTDFGQDYQPQHF
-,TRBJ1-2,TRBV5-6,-,TGTGCCAGCAGCTTGGGAGACAGCTATGGCTACACCTTC,CASSLGDSYGYTF
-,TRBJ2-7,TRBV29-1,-,TGCAGCGTGGAAGAGGCATCAGGGAATCGTCCCTACGAGCAGTACTTC,CSVEEASGNRPYEQYF
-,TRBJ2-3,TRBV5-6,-,TGTGCCAGCAGCTTCGTGTCTAGCACAGATACGCAGTATTTT,CASSFVSSTDTQYF
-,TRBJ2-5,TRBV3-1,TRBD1,TGTGCCAGCAGCCAAGCCGACAGGGCCATTGACCAAGAGACCCAGTACTTC,CASSQADRAIDQETQYF
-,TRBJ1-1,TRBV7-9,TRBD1,TGTGCCAGCAGCTTAGTGACAGGACAGGACACTGAAGCTTTCTTT,CASSLVTGQDTEAFF
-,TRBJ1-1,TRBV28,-,TGTGCCAGTTACCTCCATAGGGGAAGTGAAGCTTTCTTT,CASYLHRGSEAFF
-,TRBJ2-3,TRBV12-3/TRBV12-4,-,TGTGCCAGCAGAGTAGGGACGTTCAGCACAGATACGCAGTATTTT,CASRVGTFSTDTQYF
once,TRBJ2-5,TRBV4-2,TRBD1,TGTGCCAGCAGCCAAGGAGGGGGCGACCAAGAGACCCAGTACTTC,CASSQGGGDQETQYF
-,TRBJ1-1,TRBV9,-,TGTGCCAGCAGCGTAGAGTCCTTCGAGGGGAGGAACACTGAAGCTTTCTTT,CASSVESFEGRNTEAFF
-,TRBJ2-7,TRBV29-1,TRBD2,TGCAGCGCCTGGACTAGCCGGGAGCAGTACTTC,CSAWTSREQYF
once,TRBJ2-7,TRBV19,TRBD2,TGTGCCAGTAGCCCAGGACTAGCCGGATACGAGCAGTACTTC,CASSPGLAGYEQYF
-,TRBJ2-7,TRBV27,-,TGTGCCAGCAGCTTATGGACAGGGACTAGCAACTACGAGCAGTACTTC,CASSLWTGTSNYEQYF
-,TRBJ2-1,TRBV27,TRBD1,TGTGCCAGCAGCCATTATCCGGGACAGGGTGCCAATGAGCAGTTCTTC,CASSHYPGQGANEQFF
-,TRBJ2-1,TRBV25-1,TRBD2,TGTGCCACAGGGGTAGCGGGAGACTACAATGAGCAGTTCTTC,CATGVAGDYNEQFF
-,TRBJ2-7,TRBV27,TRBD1,TGTGCCAGCAGTTTATCAATTACAGGGGTCCACGAGCAGTACTTC,CASSLSITGVHEQYF
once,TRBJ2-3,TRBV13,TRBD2,TGTGCCAGCAGCGCCCGGACTAGCGGGAAGCCAGATACGCAGTATTTT,CASSARTSGKPDTQYF
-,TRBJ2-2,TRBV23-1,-,TGCGCCAGCAGTCAGGCTAAAACGAACACCGGGGAGCTGTTTTTT,CASSQAKTNTGELFF
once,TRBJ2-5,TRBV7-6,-,TGTGCCAGCAGCGAAACCCCGCGAGAGACCCAGTACTTC,CASSETPRETQYF
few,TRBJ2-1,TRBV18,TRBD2,TGTGCCAGCTCACTCCTAGCGGTCCATTACAATGAGCAGTTCTTC,CASSLLAVHYNEQFF
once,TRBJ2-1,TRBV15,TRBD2,TGTGCCACCGGGCGAGGGCTAGCGGACCCGGGGGTCTTC,CATGRGLADPGVF
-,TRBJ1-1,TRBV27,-,TGTGCCAGTGGACGTGGGACGGACACTGAAGCTTTCTTT,CASGRGTDTEAFF
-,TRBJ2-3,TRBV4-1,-,TGCGCCAGCAGCCAAGGGGACACAGATACGCAGTATTTT,CASSQGDTDTQYF
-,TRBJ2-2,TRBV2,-,TGTGCCAGCAGTGAGGGGCTCTCTGGACCCGGGGAGCTGTTTTTT,CASSEGLSGPGELFF
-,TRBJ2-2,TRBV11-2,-,TGTGCCAGCAGCTTAACCCGGAACACCGGGGAGCTGTTTTTT,CASSLTRNTGELFF
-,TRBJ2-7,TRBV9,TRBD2,TGTGCCAGCAGCGTAGAGTCGCTAGCGGGAGTTAGTGAGCAGTACTTC,CASSVESLAGVSEQYF
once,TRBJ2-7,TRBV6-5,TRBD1,TGTGCCAGCAGTCCGACAGGGGGCTATGACGAGCAGTACTTC,CASSPTGGYDEQYF
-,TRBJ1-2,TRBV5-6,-,TGTGCCAGCAGCCCTGACCCGGACTATGGCTACACCTTC,CASSPDPDYGYTF
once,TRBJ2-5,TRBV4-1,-,TGCGCCAGCAGCCAAGAGGGTGATGGGGAGACCCAGTACTTC,CASSQEGDGETQYF
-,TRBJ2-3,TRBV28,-,TGTGCCAGCAGTTTCGGAGGGCCGCAGTATTTT,CASSFGGPQYF
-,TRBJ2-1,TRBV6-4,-,TGTGCCAGTGGAGAGAACAATGAGCAGTTCTTC,CASGENNEQFF
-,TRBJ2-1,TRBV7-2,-,TGTGCCAGCAGTTTCTGGGGCTGGGGAGAGACCTACAATGAGCAGTTCTTC,CASSFWGWGETYNEQFF
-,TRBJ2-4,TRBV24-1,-,TGTGCCACCAGTGACCCTCCGGGTGACATTCAGTACTTC,CATSDPPGDIQYF
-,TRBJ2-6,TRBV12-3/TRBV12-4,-,TGTGCCAGCAGCCTCACAGGGACCCTTACTCCGGCCAACGTCCTGACTTTC,CASSLTGTLTPANVLTF
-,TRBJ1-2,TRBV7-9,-,TGTGCCAGCAGCAAGACAGACTATGGCTACACCTTC,CASSKTDYGYTF
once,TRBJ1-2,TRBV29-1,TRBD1,TGCAGCGTAGGGGGACAGGTGACCAACTATGGCTACACCTTC,CSVGGQVTNYGYTF
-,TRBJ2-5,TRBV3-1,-,TGTGCCAGCAGCCAAGACGGGGGCTGGGGGGAGACCCAGTACTTC,CASSQDGGWGETQYF
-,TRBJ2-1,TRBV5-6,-,TGTGCCAGCAGCGTAAACAATGAGCAGTTCTTC,CASSVNNEQFF
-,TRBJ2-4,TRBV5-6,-,TGTGCCAGCAGCCGGGACAAAGCCAAAAACATTCAGTACTTC,CASSRDKAKNIQYF
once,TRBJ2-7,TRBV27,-,TGTGCCAGCAGTTCCTTAGCGGAGGACAATGAGCAGTACTTC,CASSSLAEDNEQYF
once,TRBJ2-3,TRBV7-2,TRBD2,TGTGCCAGCAGCTCCTCGGGACTAGCGGAGACAGATACGCAGTATTTT,CASSSSGLAETDTQYF
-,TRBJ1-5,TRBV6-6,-,TGTGCCAGCAGTTACTCGTATACAGGGAATGGGCATTTT,CASSYSYTGNGHF
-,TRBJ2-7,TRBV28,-,TGTGCCAGCAGTTTATTCGGGACCACCCTGGACTTATCCTACGAGCAGTACTTC,CASSLFGTTLDLSYEQYF
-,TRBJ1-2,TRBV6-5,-,TGTGCCAGCAGTTACGACAATTTCTATGGCTACACCTTC,CASSYDNFYGYTF
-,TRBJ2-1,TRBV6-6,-,TGTGCCAGCGGCCCCTACAATGAGCAGTTCTTC,CASGPYNEQFF